A selection of T cell receptor beta chains follows, all from one sample in a study of OX40 agonist ivuxolimab in advanced cancers. TCRdb keeps only in-frame clones here, not all; method: immunoSEQ multiplex PCR. Counted here are roughly 32,000 clones, about four fifths occurring once; the ten biggest clones make up 20% to 25%. Sequencing used CD4+ or CD8+ T cells sorted from blood, obtained in a trial of the OX40 agonist ivuxolimab. The receptors here all came from an adult with an advanced solid tumor such as melanoma, head and neck, liver or kidney cancer. Both conserved end residues are part of each CDR3. A D gene is named only where the DNA matches it firmly. Size is stated for part of the rows, as once, few or many counts, or as a class when the clone is expanded.

v_call,j_call,d_call,clone_size,cdr3_nt,cdr3_aa
TRBV7-9,TRBJ1-4,-,-,TGTGCCAGCGTAGCGGAGCGATACGAAAAACTGTTTTTT,CASVAERYEKLFF
TRBV27,TRBJ1-1,-,-,TGTGCCAGCAGAGAAATAAAGGGAGACACTGAAGCTTTCTTT,CASREIKGDTEAFF
TRBV5-6,TRBJ1-2,-,-,TGTGCCAGCAGCTTGTGGTGGGCAGGGGCGGTTGGCTACACCTTC,CASSLWWAGAVGYTF
TRBV5-6,TRBJ1-2,-,few,TGTGCCAGCAGCTTGGTTGAAACTGGCTACACCTTC,CASSLVETGYTF
TRBV21-1,TRBJ2-7,-,-,TGTGCCAGCAGCGAAACGGGACAGGGGGAAACCCACGAGCAGTACTTC,CASSETGQGETHEQYF
TRBV7-9,TRBJ1-1,-,-,TGTGCCAGCAGCCCTACAGTGAACACTGAAGCTTTCTTT,CASSPTVNTEAFF
TRBV18,TRBJ2-1,-,-,TGTGCCAGCTCACACAACAGGTACTCCTACAATGAGCAGTTCTTC,CASSHNRYSYNEQFF
TRBV7-3,TRBJ1-1,-,once,TGTGCCAGCAGCTTACTCGGGGAAGCTTTCTTT,CASSLLGEAFF
TRBV6-1,TRBJ2-1,-,-,TGTGCCGGGGGCAGGGAGGGCAATGAGCAGTTCTTC,CAGGREGNEQFF
TRBV6-6,TRBJ1-2,TRBD1,-,TGTGCCAGCAGACCGGGACAGGAATATGGCTACACCTTC,CASRPGQEYGYTF
TRBV10-2,TRBJ1-3,TRBD1,-,TGCGCCAGCAGGGGGACAGGTTCTGGAAACACCATATATTTT,CASRGTGSGNTIYF
TRBV27,TRBJ2-7,TRBD1,-,TGTGCCAGCAGTTTAAAGGCGGGACAGGGGGCCTACGAGCAGTACTTC,CASSLKAGQGAYEQYF
TRBV6-5,TRBJ2-7,-,-,TGTGCCACCCGGGACACTACCTACGAGCAGTACTTC,CATRDTTYEQYF
TRBV11-2,TRBJ2-1,-,few,TGTGCCAGCAGCTTAGGTGCGGTCTCCTACAATGAGCAGTTCTTC,CASSLGAVSYNEQFF
TRBV28,TRBJ2-7,-,-,TGTGCCAGCCGGCGGGGACAAAATACCTACGAGCAGTACTTC,CASRRGQNTYEQYF
TRBV28,TRBJ2-3,-,-,TGTGCCAGCAATGTAGCGGGCACAGATACGCAGTATTTT,CASNVAGTDTQYF
TRBV30,TRBJ2-7,-,few,TGTGCCTGGAGACGGACAGCCCTTATCTACGAGCAGTACTTC,CAWRRTALIYEQYF
TRBV10-3,TRBJ2-3,TRBD2,-,TGTGCCATCAGTGACCCTAGCGGGCAGTATTTT,CAISDPSGQYF
TRBV2,TRBJ2-3,TRBD2,-,TGTGCCAGCAGTGAAGGGGGACTAGCGGTTAGCACAGATACGCAGTATTTT,CASSEGGLAVSTDTQYF
TRBV18,TRBJ2-1,-,once,TGTGCCAGCTCACCACCGCAGGGCAGAAATGAGCAGTTCTTC,CASSPPQGRNEQFF
TRBV4-1,TRBJ1-3,-,-,TGCGCCAGCAGCCAATCTGGAAACACCATATATTTT,CASSQSGNTIYF
TRBV9,TRBJ1-2,-,-,TGTGCCAGCACCGTGGGGGGGCCGAACTATGGCTACACCTTC,CASTVGGPNYGYTF
TRBV6-5,TRBJ2-1,-,-,TGTGCCAGCAGTTACTCTGGAGGCCTTTACAATGAGCAGTTCTTC,CASSYSGGLYNEQFF
TRBV28,TRBJ1-1,TRBD1,-,TGTGCCAGCAGTTTACTTACAGGGGTGAACACTGAAGCTTTCTTT,CASSLLTGVNTEAFF
TRBV5-6,TRBJ1-2,-,-,TGTGCCAGCAGCTTGGCCTGGGGGGCCAACTATGGAGGCTACACCTTC,CASSLAWGANYGGYTF
TRBV6-5,TRBJ2-5,TRBD2,-,TGTGCCAGCAGTTACTCGCCTAGCGGGGGGGTGGAGACCCAGTACTTC,CASSYSPSGGVETQYF
TRBV6-6,TRBJ1-1,-,few,TGTGCCGTATACTCACAGGAGCACACTGAAGCTTTCTTT,CAVYSQEHTEAFF
TRBV5-6,TRBJ2-7,-,-,TGTGCCAGCAGCTTAAAGGGGGGCACCTACGAGCAGTACTTC,CASSLKGGTYEQYF
TRBV7-2,TRBJ2-3,-,-,TGTGCCAGCAGCGAGGCGGTGGGCACAGATACGCAGTATTTT,CASSEAVGTDTQYF
TRBV5-1,TRBJ2-5,TRBD2,-,TGCGCCAGCAGCTTGGGTCTTGCTAGCGGGGAAGAGACCCAGTACTTC,CASSLGLASGEETQYF
TRBV10-1,TRBJ2-1,-,-,TGCGCCAGCAGTGGAGCAAAAGGGACCGATGAGCAGTTCTTC,CASSGAKGTDEQFF
TRBV5-6,TRBJ2-5,TRBD1,-,TGTGCCAGCAGGAACAGGGGTGGTGAGACCCAGTACTTC,CASRNRGGETQYF
TRBV20-1,TRBJ1-2,-,few,TGCAGTGCTAGGGACAACTATGGCTACACCTTC,CSARDNYGYTF
TRBV28,TRBJ2-7,-,-,TGTGCCAGCAGTTTATCCGGGGCTATGGGCTACGAGCAGTACTTC,CASSLSGAMGYEQYF